Shown below are 30 T cell receptor beta chains from a single sample sequenced in a study of cytomegalovirus exposure and HLA in healthy donors. Generated by immunoSEQ multiplex PCR, the TCRdb table keeps only in-frame clones and is missing some. The sample yields 90,000 to 110,000 clones, about 86% seen once. The sample taken for sequencing was PBMCs. The origin of the receptors is a woman between 18 and 30 years old in good health and CMV-seropositive.

The chain couples TRBV5-4 to TRBJ2-3; 9 bases fit TRBD1. The length of the CDR3 is 16 residues. Germline CDR1 reads SGHNT; CDR2 reads YYREEE (reference sequence). Unmatched junction bases numbered 11, after V lost 5 bases and J lost 4 bases. CDR3: CASSLTGTGFPDTQYF. The CDR3 region has the DNA TGTGCCAGCAGTCTTACCGGGACAGGGTTCCCAGATACGCAGTATTTT.

The rearrangement joins TRBV5-1 to TRBJ2-2, with 8 positions matching TRBD2. Germline CDR1 reads SGHRS; CDR2 reads YFSETQ. J lost 5 bases, V lost 5 bases, and 11 bases had no gene match. CDR3 length: 16 amino acids. In nucleotides, the CDR3 is TGCGCCAGCAGTCCAATGAACGGGAGGGGGACCGGGGAGCTGTTTTTT. This translates into CASSPMNGRGTGELFF. The full variable domain, in which reference TRBV5-1 and TRBJ2-2 provide the parts outside the CDR3, is KAGVTQTPRYLIKTRGQQVTLSCSPISGHRSVSWYQQTPGQGLQFLFEYFSETQRNKGNFPGRFSGRQFSNSRSEMNVSTLELGDSALYLCASSPMNGRGTGELFFGEGSRLTVL.

V gene TRBV19 combines with J gene TRBJ1-1; 8 nucleotides align to TRBD1. Trimming at V came to 4 bases and at J to 1 base, leaving 2 bases not matched to a gene. CDR3 length: 14 amino acids. CDR1 is LNHDA and CDR2 is SQIVND in the germline V gene (reference sequence). CDR3 sequence: CASSNDRGNTEAFF. The CDR3 DNA reads TGTGCCAGTAGTAATGACAGGGGGAACACTGAAGCTTTCTTT. The full variable domain, rest sourced from reference TRBV19 and TRBJ1-1, is DGGITQSPKYLFRKEGQNVTLSCEQNLNHDAMYWYRQDPGQGLRLIYYSQIVNDFQKGDIAEGYSVSREKKESFPLTVTSAQKNPTAFYLCASSNDRGNTEAFFGQGTRLTVV.

This chain connects TRBV27 to TRBJ2-7, with 7 bases matching TRBD2. J lost 7 bases, V lost 11 bases, and 23 bases had no gene match. There are 16 residues in the CDR3. Germline V gene sequence: CDR1 MNHEY, CDR2 SMNVEV (reference sequence). This CDR3 is CARPHRKGALRGEQYF. The CDR3 bases are TGTGCCCGCCCTCACCGAAAGGGAGCGTTGCGGGGGGAGCAGTACTTC.

The CDR3 protein is CAISTTGEDGYTF. The CDR3 nucleotides are TGTGCCATCAGTACAACAGGAGAGGATGGCTACACCTTC. The chain carries TRBV10-3 and TRBJ1-2; D is possibly TRBD1 (5 bases). This CDR3 is 13 amino acids long. The V end lost 5 bases, the J end lost 6 bases, and 13 bases lay between the germline ends. Germline V lookup: CDR1 ENHRY, CDR2 SYGVKD.

V and J are TRBV29-1 and TRBJ2-7, with 9 bases lining up with TRBD1. The CDR3 is 12 amino acids. Losses at the gene ends were 6 bases for V and 6 bases for J; bases not matched to a gene: 6. Germline V gene lookup returns CDR1 SQVTM and CDR2 ANQGSEA. CDR3 coding DNA: TGCAGCGTCAAAGTGGACAGGGGCGAGCAGTACTTC. Protein sequence: CSVKVDRGEQYF.

The rearrangement links TRBV29-1 to TRBJ2-1; possibly TRBD1 for D (6 bases). Trimming removed 8 bases from V and 2 bases from J, with 19 bases in between. Germline-derived CDR1 and CDR2 are SQVTM and ANQGSEA. The length of the CDR3 is 15 residues. In DNA form, the CDR3 reads TGCAGCTTCCGCCTGGGGACACTTACCTACAATGAGCAGTTCTTC. Translating gives CSFRLGTLTYNEQFF.

This clone was counted between two and nine times. The chain uses TRBV5-6 and TRBJ2-1; 9 bases align to TRBD2. CDR1 is SGHDT, CDR2 YYEEEE, per germline. The CDR3 contains 14 residues. V dropped 6 bases and J dropped 2; count of bases not matched to a gene: 3. For the CDR3, the DNA is TGTGCCAGCAATATAGCGGGAGCCTACAATGAGCAGTTCTTC. It is translated as CASNIAGAYNEQFF.

The rearrangement joins TRBV7-2 to TRBJ1-2, with a weak D call TRBD1 (5 bases). Germline loops: CDR1 SGHTA, CDR2 FQGNSA. This CDR3 is 15 amino acids long. V lost 5 bases to trimming and J lost 0 bases, with 13 bases between them. The CDR3: CASSPGLTANYGYTF. The DNA for the CDR3 is TGTGCCAGCAGCCCGGGACTGACAGCTAACTATGGCTACACCTTC.

J is TRBJ1-1 and V is TRBV18; D unclear. Per the germline V gene, CDR1 is KGHSH and CDR2 is LQKENI. The V end was cut by 2 bases, the J end by 6 bases, with 10 bases between. This CDR3 spans 13 amino acids. The CDR3 DNA sequence: TGTGCCAGCTCACCAGGACTTAGCGCTGAAGCTTTCTTT. This encodes CASSPGLSAEAFF.

The chain employs TRBV19 and TRBJ1-2; the D gene is possibly TRBD1 (6 bases). Germline V lookup: CDR1 LNHDA, CDR2 SQIVND (reference sequence). With 4 bases removed from V and 4 bases from J, the gap between germline ends came to 7 bases. The CDR3 consists of 12 residues. This CDR3 is CASSNRAYGYTF. In DNA form, the CDR3 reads TGTGCCAGTAGTAACAGGGCCTATGGCTACACCTTC.

V usage is TRBV4-2 and J usage is TRBJ2-7; no definite D call. CDR1 is LGHNA and CDR2 is YNFKEQ in the germline V gene. The CDR3 extends over 13 amino acids. Trimming shortened V by 2 bases and J by 5 bases, and 10 bases separated the two germline ends. This CDR3 is CASSQLGLDEQYF. The CDR3 DNA follows: TGTGCCAGCAGCCAACTGGGCTTGGACGAGCAGTACTTC.

The chain employs TRBV30 and TRBJ2-2; D ambiguous. Germline V gene data show CDR1 as GTSNPN and CDR2 as SVGIG (reference sequence). The CDR3 length is 13 residues. The CDR3 is CATGLGNTGELFF. In DNA, the CDR3 is TGTGCTACCGGGTTGGGGAACACCGGGGAGCTGTTTTTT.

This chain links TRBV5-4 with TRBJ2-5; 7 bases agree with TRBD1. This CDR3 is 14 amino acids long. Germline V CDR1 and CDR2: SGHNT, YYREEE (reference sequence). V gave up 3 bases and J gave up 4 bases; unmatched junction bases: 6. CDR3 DNA: TGTGCCAGCAGCTCGTACAGGGGTGGAGAGACCCAGTACTTC. It codes for CASSSYRGGETQYF. Combining the CDR3 with reference TRBV5-4 and TRBJ2-5 gives the whole variable domain ETGVTQSPTHLIKTRGQQVTLRCSSQSGHNTVSWYQQALGQGPQFIFQYYREEENGRGNFPPRFSGLQFPNYSSELNVNALELDDSALYLCASSSYRGGETQYFGPGTRLLVL.

This clone was seen just once. The chain recombines TRBV28 with TRBJ2-1; the D gene is possibly TRBD1 (5 bases). This CDR3 has 13 residues. The germline V gene encodes CDR1 MDHEN and CDR2 SYDVKM. Trimming shortened V by 6 bases and J by 2 bases, and 8 bases separated the two germline ends. The DNA of the CDR3 is TGTGCCAGCAGGACGGACACCTACAATGAGCAGTTCTTC. Amino acid sequence: CASRTDTYNEQFF.

V usage is TRBV29-1 and J usage is TRBJ1-1; D not certain. This CDR3 is 12 amino acids long. The V end was cut by 7 bases, the J end by 5 bases, with 14 bases between. Looked up from germline, CDR1 is SQVTM and CDR2 is ANQGSEA. DNA of the CDR3: TGCAGCGGGTCGGCTGGAGAAACTGAAGCTTTCTTT. This translates into CSGSAGETEAFF.

The chain carries TRBV6-6 and TRBJ2-3; maybe TRBD2 (5 bases). There are 14 residues in the CDR3. Trimming removed 0 bases from V and 6 bases from J, with 10 bases in between. From germline, CDR1 is MNHNY and CDR2 SVGAGI (reference sequence). CDR3 bases: TGTGCCAGCAGTTACTCTAAGGGCGGGGATACGCAGTATTTT. Translating gives CASSYSKGGDTQYF.

The chain is built from TRBV27 and TRBJ2-7; no clear D gene. This CDR3 is 14 amino acids long. Germline V lookup: CDR1 MNHEY, CDR2 SMNVEV (reference sequence). V gave up 2 bases and J gave up 0 bases, with 8 bases separating them. CDR3 sequence: CASSLAQTSYEQYF. In DNA, the CDR3 is TGTGCCAGCAGTTTAGCACAAACCTCCTACGAGCAGTACTTC.

The chain is built from TRBV23-1 and TRBJ2-3; 7 bases are shared with TRBD2. TRBV23-1 is an ORF, with its function uncertain. V was clipped by 10 bases and J by 0 bases; unmatched bases: 10. The CDR3 totals 15 residues. CDR3 DNA sequence: TGCGCCATCACTCTAGCGGCCACTAGCACAGATACGCAGTATTTT. Translation: CAITLAATSTDTQYF.

This clone has a count of ten or more. The chain employs TRBV28 and TRBJ2-2; TRBD2 aligns across 8 bases. CDR1 and CDR2 (germline): MDHEN, SYDVKM. The CDR3 has 17 amino acids. J gave up 4 bases and V 2 bases, and 9 bases lay outside the gene matches. Written as DNA, the CDR3 is TGTGCCAGCAGTTTAGGGTTAGGACTAGCCGCCACCGGGGAGCTGTTTTTT. Its translation: CASSLGLGLAATGELFF.

In nucleotides, the CDR3 is TGTGCCAGCAGTTCACCCAGGGGAAACACTGAAGCTTTCTTT. Encoded protein: CASSSPRGNTEAFF. This chain connects TRBV5-8 to TRBJ1-1; weak D call: TRBD1 (6 bases). Germline CDR1 is SGHTS and CDR2 is YDEGEE. The CDR3 is 14 amino acids. Trimming stripped 5 bases from V and 2 bases from J, with 13 bases between.

The chain employs TRBV29-1 and TRBJ1-2, with TRBD1 as a possible D gene (6 bases). Germline V gene lookup returns CDR1 SQVTM and CDR2 ANQGSEA. The CDR3 runs 14 residues. The V end was cut by 3 bases, the J end by 1 base, with 12 bases between. The CDR3 DNA reads as TGCAGCGTTGATTCGACAGGCTATAACTATGGCTACACCTTC. Residues: CSVDSTGYNYGYTF.

This clone was seen a few times. V usage is TRBV9 and J usage is TRBJ2-2, with 11 bases lining up with TRBD2. Germline loops: CDR1 SGDLS, CDR2 YYNGEE. V dropped 0 bases and J dropped 5; count of bases not matched to a gene: 6. This CDR3 comprises 17 residues. CDR3 coding DNA: TGTGCCAGCAGCGTAGCCCCAACTAGCGGGGGAACCGGGGAGCTGTTTTTT. This translates into CASSVAPTSGGTGELFF. Full variable domain (missing parts from reference TRBV9 and TRBJ2-2): DSGVTQTPKHLITATGQRVTLRCSPRSGDLSVYWYQQSLDQGLQFLIQYYNGEERAKGNILERFSAQQFPDLHSELNLSSLELGDSALYFCASSVAPTSGGTGELFFGEGSRLTVL.

The rearrangement uses TRBV18 and TRBJ1-1; D uncertain. Per the germline V gene, CDR1 is KGHSH and CDR2 is LQKENI. The CDR3 length is 13 residues. The V and J ends lost 2 bases and 4 bases respectively, with 8 bases between them. The DNA for the CDR3 is TGTGCCAGCTCACCAGGGCTGGGCACTGAAGCTTTCTTT. This codes for CASSPGLGTEAFF.

This chain joins TRBV20-1 and TRBJ2-3; D is undetermined. This CDR3 has 11 amino acids. The germline gives CDR1 DFQATT, CDR2 SNEGSKA (reference sequence). Trimming cost V 5 bases and J 5 bases, with 8 bases left between them. The CDR3 loop reads CSAPRGDTQYF. CDR3 nucleotide sequence: TGCAGTGCTCCTAGAGGAGATACGCAGTATTTT.

V and J are TRBV9 and TRBJ1-2; 7 nucleotides align to TRBD1. Germline values: CDR1 SGDLS, CDR2 YYNGEE. The CDR3 loop spans 18 amino acids. V was clipped by 3 bases and J by 8 bases; unmatched bases: 22. The DNA of the CDR3 is TGTGCCAGCAGCGACCCCCAGAAGACAGGGCAAGGTCTAAGCGGCTACACCTTC. Translation: CASSDPQKTGQGLSGYTF.

The CDR3 reads CASSSYPQMRVNTEAFF. The CDR3 DNA reads as TGTGCCAGTAGTTCATACCCCCAGATGAGGGTGAACACTGAAGCTTTCTTT. The chain recombines TRBV19 with TRBJ1-1; D ambiguous. Trimming removed 5 bases from V and 0 bases from J, with 19 bases in between. Germline V CDR1 and CDR2: LNHDA, SQIVND (reference sequence). This CDR3 comprises 17 residues.

The chain combines TRBV6-1 with TRBJ1-2; 8 bases align to TRBD1. This CDR3 comprises 14 residues. Germline V CDR1 and CDR2: MNHNS, SASEGT. V lost 2 bases, J lost 5 bases, and 4 bases stayed unmatched. This CDR3 is CASSESGQGYGYTF. The CDR3 region has the DNA TGTGCCAGCAGTGAATCCGGACAGGGTTATGGCTACACCTTC.

V usage is TRBV29-1 and J usage is TRBJ2-5; 13 positions agree with TRBD2. CDR1 and CDR2 from the germline V gene are SQVTM and ANQGSEA. The CDR3 sequence is 17 residues long. Losses at the gene ends were 3 bases for V and 0 bases for J; bases not matched to a gene: 7. DNA of the CDR3: TGCAGCGTTGATGGGACTAGCGGGACCATTGACCAAGAGACCCAGTACTTC. This gives the protein CSVDGTSGTIDQETQYF. The variable domain in full, completed from reference TRBV29-1 and TRBJ2-5, reads SAVISQKPSRDICQRGTSLTIQCQVDSQVTMMFWYRQQPGQSLTLIATANQGSEATYESGFVIDKFPISRPNLTFSTLTVSNMSPEDSSIYLCSVDGTSGTIDQETQYFGPGTRLLVL.

The chain carries TRBV4-2 and TRBJ2-7; TRBD1 matches at 11 bases. Germline-derived CDR1 and CDR2 are LGHNA and YNFKEQ. The CDR3 has 16 amino acids. V lost 1 base and J lost 5; bases outside the gene matches: 7. This chain's CDR3 is CASSQGIRDRGNEQYF. Here the CDR3 DNA reads TGTGCCAGCAGCCAAGGGATCCGGGACAGGGGGAACGAGCAGTACTTC.